This T cell receptor (beta chain) was observed in a study of blood T cells in healthy people across ages. V was trimmed by 1 base and J by 6 bases, leaving 12 bases between them. The CDR3 consists of 14 residues. The authors ran a second PCR of about 7 to 12 cycles using a sample-barcoded 5' primer and a J-beta primer mix. TCRdb ran MiXCR on the 5' RACE reads and lists one entry per CDR3 protein. The table shows 950,000 to 1,200,000 distinct CDR3 sequences, with roughly two fifths occurring only once. The chain is built from TRBV12-3 or TRBV12-4 and TRBJ1-2; tentative D call: TRBD1 (5 bases). The source material was blood. The receptor was derived from a young man in good health. The CDR3 reads CASSLGGGLDGYTF. CDR3 bases: TGTGCCAGCAGTTTAGGGGGGGGTTTGGATGGCTACACCTTC.